Shown below are 29 T cell receptor beta chains from a single sample sequenced in a study of CD8 T cells in ankylosing spondylitis. MiXCR, run by TCRdb on the 5' RACE reads, gives a single entry per CDR3 protein. The sample has 150,000 to 200,000 distinct CDR3 sequences; approximately 20% are singletons. Sequencing was performed on blood, either unsorted or a sorted T cell fraction (not recorded which). These receptor sequences come from a male donor with ankylosing spondylitis or in good health (not recorded which).

The chain employs TRBV5-5 and TRBJ2-5; the D call may be TRBD1 or TRBD2 (5 bases each). The V and J ends lost 1 base and 4 bases respectively, with 14 bases between them. Germline V CDR1 and CDR2: SGHKS, YYEKEE (reference sequence). This CDR3 is 15 amino acids long. CDR3 sequence reads: CASSLNAGGGETQYF. The CDR3 nucleotides read TGTGCCAGCAGCTTGAACGCTGGTGGGGGAGAGACCCAGTACTTC.

V gene TRBV6-1 combines with J gene TRBJ1-2; D is uncertain. Germline V lookup: CDR1 MNHNS, CDR2 SASEGT. This CDR3 region has 14 residues. Trimming pared 6 bases from V and 4 bases from J, leaving 15 bases between. In DNA, the CDR3 is TGTGCCAGCAGCCGTCGGGATCCAAGCTATGGCTACACCTTC. It specifies CASSRRDPSYGYTF.

Only a few counts were recorded for this clonotype. This chain joins TRBV29-1 and TRBJ2-1, with TRBD2 as a possible D gene (6 bases). CDR1 is SQVTM, CDR2 ANQGSEA, per germline. The CDR3 is 13 amino acids. Trimming pared 7 bases from V and 15 bases from J, leaving 25 bases between. CDR3 amino acids: CSASIPGLNTRFF. DNA of the CDR3: TGCAGCGCCTCTATACCGGGACTCAATACGCGGTTCTTC.

This clonotype appeared many times. This chain connects TRBV20-1 to TRBJ1-1; D is unresolved. The CDR3 runs 10 residues. CDR1 and CDR2 (germline): DFQATT, SNEGSKA (reference sequence). With 5 bases removed from V and 5 bases from J, the gap between germline ends came to 6 bases. The CDR3 DNA sequence: TGCAGTGCTCTCCGTACTGAAGCTTTCTTT. It encodes CSALRTEAFF.

This clonotype was picked up many times. The V and J genes are TRBV10-3 and TRBJ2-7; 9 nucleotides agree with TRBD2. V shed 10 bases and J 2 bases; nucleotides not matched to a gene: 9. Germline V gives CDR1 ENHRY, CDR2 SYGVKD. The CDR3 spans 14 residues. The CDR3: CATLPTSGAYEQYF. CDR3 DNA: TGTGCCACCCTACCGACTAGCGGAGCCTACGAGCAGTACTTC.

This clonotype was observed many times. This chain links TRBV28 with TRBJ2-7, with TRBD1 matching over 7 bases. Germline CDR1 and CDR2: MDHEN and SYDVKM. The CDR3 consists of 14 residues. V lost 3 bases, J lost 5 bases, and 7 bases stayed unmatched. DNA for the CDR3: TGTGCCAGCAGTTTGACAGGGATAGTCCACGAGCAGTACTTC. Encoded protein: CASSLTGIVHEQYF.

There are many counts of this clonotype. The rearrangement uses TRBV7-9 and TRBJ2-1; 8 bases agree with TRBD2. Germline-derived CDR1 and CDR2 are SEHNR and FQNEAQ (reference sequence). The CDR3 length is 15 residues. V lost 4 bases to trimming and J lost 4 bases; unmatched junction nucleotides: 6. The chain's CDR3 is CASSSSLAVYNEQFF. CDR3 DNA: TGTGCCAGCAGCTCCTCACTAGCGGTATACAATGAGCAGTTCTTC.

This clonotype was seen only a few times. This chain uses TRBV20-1 with TRBJ2-1, with 8 bases lining up with TRBD1. Losses at the gene ends were 2 bases for V and 8 bases for J; bases not matched to a gene: 11. The CDR3 is 15 amino acids. Germline V gene data show CDR1 as DFQATT and CDR2 as SNEGSKA (reference sequence). The CDR3 sequence is CSARPMTGASDEQFF. Here the CDR3 DNA reads TGCAGTGCTAGACCAATGACAGGGGCGAGCGATGAGCAGTTCTTC.

Many counts were recorded for this clonotype. This rearrangement joins TRBV5-1 to TRBJ2-2; 9 bases fit TRBD2. Germline trimming cut 2 bases from V and 4 bases from J; bases unmatched to any gene: 3. Per germline, CDR1 SGHRS and CDR2 YFSETQ. This CDR3 is 15 amino acids long. CDR3: CASSFTSGSTGELFF. The CDR3 nucleotides read TGCGCCAGCAGCTTCACTAGCGGGTCCACCGGGGAGCTGTTTTTT.

This clonotype was seen repeatedly, ten times or more. The V and J genes are TRBV29-1 and TRBJ2-7, with TRBD2 matching 9 bases. After removal of 6 bases from V and 1 base from J, the junction contained 10 bases not matched to a gene. Looked up from germline, CDR1 is SQVTM and CDR2 is ANQGSEA. The CDR3 loop spans 15 amino acids. The CDR3 reads CSVALSGRLSYEQYF. The CDR3 nucleotides are TGCAGCGTCGCCCTAAGCGGGAGGCTGTCCTACGAGCAGTACTTC.

CDR3 sequence: CASSLGRGLQNEQFF. CDR3 bases: TGTGCCAGCAGCTTGGGTCGCGGGCTACAGAATGAGCAGTTCTTC. V gene TRBV7-6 combines with J gene TRBJ2-1; D might be TRBD2 (5 bases). CDR3 length: 15 amino acids. Per the germline V gene, CDR1 is SGHVS and CDR2 is FNYEAQ. V was pared by 3 bases and J by 7 bases, with 16 bases between.

This clonotype was seen at least ten times. The V and J genes are TRBV20-1 and TRBJ2-3, with 11 bases aligning to TRBD2. CDR1 and CDR2 (germline): DFQATT, SNEGSKA (reference sequence). This CDR3 is built from 17 residues. J was trimmed by 1 base and V by 1 base; bases with no gene match: 7. The CDR3 coding sequence is TGCAGTGCTAGAGGGGCTAGCGGGAGGTTCGGCACAGATACGCAGTATTTT. The encoded protein is CSARGASGRFGTDTQYF.

The J gene is TRBJ1-5, the V gene TRBV10-3; D gene ambiguous. From germline, CDR1 is ENHRY and CDR2 SYGVKD. This CDR3 is built from 13 residues. The CDR3 here is CAPGPRDHQPQHF. The CDR3, as DNA: TGTGCACCCGGGCCGAGGGATCATCAGCCCCAGCATTTT.

This clonotype came up many times. The CDR3 region has the DNA TGTGCCAGCAGTTTTGCGGACCGCACAGATACGCAGTATTTT. The encoded protein is CASSFADRTDTQYF. This rearrangement joins TRBV12-3 or TRBV12-4 to TRBJ2-3, with D uncertain. Trimming left V 3 bases short and J 1 base short, with 8 bases between. CDR3 length equals 14 residues.

The V gene is TRBV21-1, the J gene TRBJ2-2; TRBD2 is taken as the D call from the table, unchecked against the DNA. TRBV21-1 is classified as a pseudogene. The CDR3 covers 15 residues. The DNA for the CDR3 is TGTGCCAGCAGGTATTGGGACTCTAACACCGGGGAGCTGTTTTTT. This translates into CASRYWDSNTGELFF.

The gene calls are TRBV7-6 and TRBJ2-1, with 9 bases aligning to TRBD2. V lost 2 bases, J lost 3 bases, and 2 bases stayed unmatched. The germline CDR1 and CDR2 sequences are SGHVS and FNYEAQ. The CDR3 loop spans 15 amino acids. CDR3 amino acids: CASSLLAGFYNEQFF. CDR3 nucleotide sequence: TGTGCCAGCAGCTTACTAGCGGGGTTCTACAATGAGCAGTTCTTC.

This clonotype has at least ten counts. The chain is built from TRBV5-1 and TRBJ2-2, with D uncertain. The CDR3 consists of 15 residues. The V gene's germline CDR1 is SGHRS and CDR2 YFSETQ. Trimming removed 5 bases from V and 2 bases from J, with 13 bases in between. CDR3 coding DNA: TGCGCCAGCAGGGCCTTTCACTCCAACACCGGGGAGCTGTTTTTT. Protein sequence: CASRAFHSNTGELFF.

This chain links TRBV5-5 with TRBJ2-1, with TRBD1 matching over 7 bases. J gave up 4 bases and V 4 bases, and 8 bases lay outside the gene matches. The CDR3 length is 15 residues. The germline CDR1 and CDR2 sequences are SGHKS and YYEKEE (reference sequence). The CDR3, as DNA: TGTGCCAGCAGCAGGCTGACAGGGAAATACAATGAGCAGTTCTTC. Amino acid sequence: CASSRLTGKYNEQFF.

This clonotype was seen only a few times. The chain recombines TRBV10-1 with TRBJ2-1; TRBD2 might be the D (6 bases). With 4 bases removed from V and 4 bases from J, the gap between germline ends came to 14 bases. The CDR3 is 15 residues long. CDR1 WNHNN and CDR2 SYGVQD come from the germline V gene (reference sequence). CDR3 nucleotides: TGCGCCAGCAGTGGAGGAGCGGGCTTATACAATGAGCAGTTCTTC. Translation gives CASSGGAGLYNEQFF.

This chain connects TRBV3-1 to TRBJ1-2, with D uncertain. The CDR3 contains 13 residues. V lost 1 base and J lost 5, with 8 bases in between. CDR1 is LGHDT, CDR2 YNNKEL, per germline (reference sequence). CDR3 nucleotides: TGTGCCAGCAGCCAAGCGCTCCGGTATGGCTACACCTTC. It yields the protein CASSQALRYGYTF.

The chain's CDR3 is CASSWTGYEQYF. In DNA, the CDR3 is TGTGCCAGCAGCTGGACAGGATACGAGCAGTACTTC. The J gene is TRBJ2-7, the V gene TRBV5-6; 7 nucleotides align to TRBD1. Germline V gene sequence: CDR1 SGHDT, CDR2 YYEEEE. The CDR3 spans 12 residues. With 3 bases clipped from V and 4 bases from J, the junction kept 1 base outside the gene matches.

This clonotype has more than one count but fewer than ten. The chain employs TRBV27 and TRBJ2-5, with TRBD2 matching 14 bases. CDR1 is MNHEY and CDR2 is SMNVEV in the germline V gene (reference sequence). The J segment lost 5 bases and the V segment lost 4 bases, leaving 6 bases of the junction unmatched. There are 16 residues in the CDR3. CDR3 nucleotides: TGTGCCAGCAGTTCGACTAGCGGGAGGGACTGGGAGACCCAGTACTTC. This translates into CASSSTSGRDWETQYF.

This clonotype was seen a handful of times. The V call is TRBV7-8, the J call TRBJ2-1, with D unresolved. Germline assignment: CDR1 SGHVS and CDR2 FQNEAQ. The ends were cut back, 0 bases at V and 7 bases at J, with 13 bases in the middle. The CDR3 spans 15 residues. CDR3 loop: CASSLARSGSNEQFF. CDR3 coding DNA: TGTGCCAGCAGCTTAGCGCGGAGTGGGTCAAATGAGCAGTTCTTC.

V usage is TRBV7-2 and J usage is TRBJ2-3; D unresolved. Trimming removed 7 bases at V and 4 bases at J, with 21 bases between. The CDR3 runs to 16 residues. Germline lookup yields CDR1 SGHTA and CDR2 FQGNSA. The CDR3 sequence: CASISGRRTRADTQYF. In DNA form, the CDR3 reads TGTGCCAGCATCTCGGGCCGAAGGACGAGAGCAGATACGCAGTATTTT. The full variable domain, its missing parts supplied by reference TRBV7-2 and TRBJ2-3, is GAGVSQSPSNKVTEKGKDVELRCDPISGHTALYWYRQSLGQGLEFLIYFQGNSAPDKSGLPSDRFSAERTGGSVSTLTIQRTQQEDSAVYLCASISGRRTRADTQYFGPGTRLTVL.

V is TRBV24-1 and J is TRBJ1-1; perhaps TRBD1 as D (5 bases). Germline V gene data show CDR1 as KGHDR and CDR2 as SFDVKD. V was shortened by 9 bases and J by 5 bases, with 9 bases between the two germline ends. The CDR3 is 11 amino acids. The CDR3 coding sequence is TGTGCCACCGTTCAGGGAACTGAAGCTTTCTTT. It encodes CATVQGTEAFF.

This clonotype appeared many times. The rearrangement joins TRBV5-1 to TRBJ2-1; 13 bases are a match to TRBD2. Losses at the gene ends were 4 bases for V and 2 bases for J; bases not matched to a gene: 6. Germline values: CDR1 SGHRS, CDR2 YFSETQ. The CDR3 is 17 residues long. The CDR3 protein is CASSPDGLAGAYNEQFF. DNA of the CDR3: TGCGCCAGCAGCCCAGACGGACTAGCGGGAGCCTACAATGAGCAGTTCTTC.

This clonotype was detected only a few times. V gene TRBV10-3 combines with J gene TRBJ2-1; D might be TRBD2 (6 bases). This CDR3 has 13 residues. The V end lost 6 bases, the J end lost 5 bases, and 11 bases lay between the germline ends. Germline-derived CDR1 and CDR2 are ENHRY and SYGVKD. CDR3 sequence (DNA): TGTGCCATCAGCCGCGGGACGGACAATGAGCAGTTCTTC. This codes for CAISRGTDNEQFF.

V usage is TRBV10-3 and J usage is TRBJ2-4, with 10 bases aligning to TRBD1. The CDR3 consists of 16 residues. V shed 10 bases and J 0 bases; nucleotides not matched to a gene: 9. Germline V gene lookup returns CDR1 ENHRY and CDR2 SYGVKD. DNA for the CDR3: TGTGCCACCGGGACAGGGGTCTTGGGAGCCAAAAACATTCAGTACTTC. Translation: CATGTGVLGAKNIQYF.

This clonotype was found many times. This sequence joins TRBV5-1 and TRBJ2-3; D might be TRBD1 or TRBD2, each matching 6 bases. Germline V CDR1 and CDR2: SGHRS, YFSETQ. Trimming stripped 3 bases from V and 5 bases from J, with 10 bases between. The CDR3 totals 13 residues. CDR3 amino acids: CASSYGGIDTQYF. The CDR3 region has the DNA TGCGCCAGCAGCTACGGGGGCATAGATACGCAGTATTTT.